This TCR beta chain was sequenced in a study of blood T cell repertoires in COVID-19. The overall study: The origin of the acute and convalescent COVID-19 samples was the United States, Italy and Spain. Sample material is recorded as cDNA or gDNA derived from T cells, B-cell-depleted T cells, or PBMCs.

Enrolled during active infection, Seattle patients were then followed longitudinally. There are many counts of this clone. V shed 3 bases, J shed 5 bases, and the junction held 6 bases outside the gene matches. This CDR3 is built from 16 residues. CDR1 and CDR2 (germline): SGDLS, YYNGEE. Some clones are missing from TCRdb's copy, which holds only in-frame ones; the method was immunoSEQ multiplex PCR. The sample has hundreds of thousands of clones; 80% to 90% are singletons. Sequences were obtained from peripheral blood. This receptor was taken from a woman in her forties or fifties with COVID-19, enrolled during active disease. The J gene is TRBJ2-1, the V gene TRBV9; 12 nucleotides match TRBD2. This CDR3 reads CASSGATSGSHNEQFF. CDR3 DNA sequence: TGTGCCAGCAGCGGAGCGACTAGCGGGAGCCACAATGAGCAGTTCTTC.